This T cell receptor beta chain was retrieved from a study of technical replicates of blood from four donors. Here immunoSEQ multiplex PCR was the method, and the copy in TCRdb shows in-frame clones only, minus some. The table records under 85,000 clones, approximately 97% of them present only once. The source material was T cells isolated from PBMCs. This TCR was recovered from a human donor in good health.

CDR3 loop: CASIRDRVNEQFF. CDR3 nucleotides: TGTGCCAGCATCCGGGACAGGGTGAATGAGCAGTTCTTC. V is TRBV2 and J is TRBJ2-1, with TRBD1 matching over 9 bases. V was clipped by 7 bases and J by 7 bases; unmatched bases: 5. This CDR3 region has 13 residues. Germline CDR1 and CDR2: SNHLY and FYNNEI.